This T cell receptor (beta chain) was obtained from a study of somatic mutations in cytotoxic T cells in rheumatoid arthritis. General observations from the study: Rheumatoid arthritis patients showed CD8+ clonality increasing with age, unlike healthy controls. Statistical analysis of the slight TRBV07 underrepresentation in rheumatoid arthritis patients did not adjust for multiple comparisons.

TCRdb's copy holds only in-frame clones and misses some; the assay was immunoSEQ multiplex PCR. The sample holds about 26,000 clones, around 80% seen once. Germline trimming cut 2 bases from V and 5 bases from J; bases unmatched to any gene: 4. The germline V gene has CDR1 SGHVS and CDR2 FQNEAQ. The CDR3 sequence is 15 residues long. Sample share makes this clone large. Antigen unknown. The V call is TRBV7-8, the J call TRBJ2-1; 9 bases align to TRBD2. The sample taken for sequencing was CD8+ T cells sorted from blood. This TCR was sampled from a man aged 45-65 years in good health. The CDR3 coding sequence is TGTGCCAGCAGCTTACGTAGCGGGAGTCACAATGAGCAGTTCTTC. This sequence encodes CASSLRSGSHNEQFF.